Included here is one T cell receptor (beta chain) sequence, with context. The data were taken from a study of cytomegalovirus exposure and HLA in healthy donors. It was with 60 Vbeta and 13 Jbeta primers that the PCR ran. Sequenced by immunoSEQ multiplex PCR; TCRdb stores in-frame clones only, minus some. The sample consists of under 200,000 clones, roughly four fifths of them appearing once. After removal of 4 bases from V and 7 bases from J, the junction contained 12 bases not matched to a gene. Germline V gene sequence: CDR1 MDHEN, CDR2 SYDVKM. The CDR3 runs to 16 residues. Sequenced material: PBMCs. The origin of this receptor is a man in his fifties in good health and CMV-seropositive. The V and J genes are TRBV28 and TRBJ2-4; 8 bases line up with TRBD2. CDR3 in amino acids: CASSSPAGGGTNIQYF. CDR3 DNA: TGTGCCAGCAGTTCACCCGCGGGCGGGGGGACGAACATTCAGTACTTC.